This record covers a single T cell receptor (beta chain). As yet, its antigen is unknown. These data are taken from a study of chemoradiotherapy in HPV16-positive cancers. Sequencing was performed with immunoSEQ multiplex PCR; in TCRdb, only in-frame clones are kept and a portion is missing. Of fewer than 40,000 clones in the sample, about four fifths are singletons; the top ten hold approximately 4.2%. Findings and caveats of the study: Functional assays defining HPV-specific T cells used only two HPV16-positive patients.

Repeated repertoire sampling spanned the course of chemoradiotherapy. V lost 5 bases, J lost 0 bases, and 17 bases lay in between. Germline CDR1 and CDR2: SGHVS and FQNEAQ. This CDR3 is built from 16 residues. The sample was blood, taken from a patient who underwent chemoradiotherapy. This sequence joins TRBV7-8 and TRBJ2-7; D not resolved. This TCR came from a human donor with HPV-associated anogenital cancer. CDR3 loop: CASSRGFGRSSYEQYF. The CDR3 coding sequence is TGTGCCAGCAGCCGAGGTTTTGGCAGAAGCTCCTACGAGCAGTACTTC.